This TCR beta chain was profiled in a study of blood T cells in healthy people across ages. The V segment lost 5 bases and the J segment 7 bases; nucleotides outside the gene matches: 12. The germline gives CDR1 MDHEN, CDR2 SYDVKM. There are 15 residues in the CDR3. Study-wide findings and caveats: As naive T cell percentage varied, TCR beta diversity correlated strongly with it. Fewer expanded clones and more diversity marked long-lived versus aged donors.

With a J-beta primer mix and a sample-barcoded 5' primer, a second PCR ran roughly 6 to 11 cycles. The template-switch adaptor was a 5' adaptor with 12 random nucleotides. It tagged each cDNA molecule. TCRdb processed the 5' RACE reads anew with MiXCR; each CDR3 protein has one entry. Of 1.5 million to 2 million distinct CDR3 sequences in the sample, about 50% were seen once. Staff drew roughly 10 milliliters of peripheral blood from each donor. This clonotype was picked up a small number of times. Its antigen is undetermined. The rearrangement uses TRBV28 and TRBJ2-5; the match to TRBD2 covers 8 bases. Sequenced sample: blood. The clonotype was recovered from a middle-aged woman in good health. Here the CDR3 reads CASSIEAGALGTQYF. CDR3 nucleotide sequence: TGTGCCAGCAGTATCGAAGCGGGGGCGCTTGGGACCCAGTACTTC.